The present T cell receptor (beta chain) was sequenced within a study of T cells in localized non-small cell lung cancer. Study-level findings and limits: Patients showing higher blood T cell density tended to see longer overall survival. T cell clonality was highest in uninvolved adjacent lung, above tumor.

Note on this clone: What it binds is unknown.

The table came from immunoSEQ multiplex PCR; TCRdb's copy has only in-frame clones and leaves some out. The sample gives some 5,000 clones, 25% to 30% of which show up once; approximately 4.6% is in the top ten. This CDR3 is built from 13 residues. Trimming removed 7 bases from V and 3 bases from J, with 9 bases in between. Germline lookup yields CDR1 MNHGY and CDR2 SAAAGT. The chain is built from TRBV6-8 and TRBJ2-2; no clear D gene. The source material was lung tumor tissue, sampled before any cancer treatment. This TCR was sampled from a female donor at least 60 years old with stage I lung adenocarcinoma. CDR3 loop: CASINPDTGELFF. DNA of the CDR3: TGTGCCAGCATTAACCCAGACACCGGGGAGCTGTTTTTT.